This TCR beta chain was observed in a study of OX40 agonist ivuxolimab in advanced cancers. Overall study context: At doses from 0.01 to 10 mg/kg, patients were given intravenous ivuxolimab every 2 weeks.

Peripheral blood came from all dose cohorts at three timepoints. The data were produced by immunoSEQ multiplex PCR, yet TCRdb's version contains in-frame clones alone and is incomplete. Among 12,000 or so clones listed, approximately 75% were seen once. Germline assignment: CDR1 DFQATT and CDR2 SNEGSKA (reference sequence). The CDR3 length is 11 residues. Sequenced here: CD4+ or CD8+ T cells sorted from blood, sampled in a trial of the OX40 agonist ivuxolimab. The V call is TRBV20-1, the J call TRBJ2-2; perhaps TRBD2 as D (6 bases). The origin of this receptor is an adult with an advanced solid tumor such as melanoma, head and neck, liver or kidney cancer. The CDR3: CSTPGDGELFF. In nucleotides, the CDR3 is TGCAGCACCCCGGGGGATGGGGAGCTGTTTTTT.